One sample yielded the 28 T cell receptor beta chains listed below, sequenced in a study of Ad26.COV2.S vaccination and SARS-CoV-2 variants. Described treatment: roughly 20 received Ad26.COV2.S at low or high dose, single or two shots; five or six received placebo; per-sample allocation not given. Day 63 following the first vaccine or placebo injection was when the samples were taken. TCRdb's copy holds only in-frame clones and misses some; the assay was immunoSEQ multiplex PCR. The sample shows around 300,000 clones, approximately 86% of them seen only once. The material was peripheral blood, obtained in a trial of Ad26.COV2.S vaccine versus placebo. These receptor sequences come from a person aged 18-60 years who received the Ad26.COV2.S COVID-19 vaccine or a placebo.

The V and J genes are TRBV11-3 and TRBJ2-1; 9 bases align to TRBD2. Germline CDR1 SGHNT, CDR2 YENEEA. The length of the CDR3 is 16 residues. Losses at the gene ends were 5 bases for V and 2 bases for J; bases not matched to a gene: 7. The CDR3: CASSLGGGGAYNEQFF. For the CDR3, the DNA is TGTGCCAGCAGCCTTGGTGGCGGGGGGGCCTACAATGAGCAGTTCTTC.

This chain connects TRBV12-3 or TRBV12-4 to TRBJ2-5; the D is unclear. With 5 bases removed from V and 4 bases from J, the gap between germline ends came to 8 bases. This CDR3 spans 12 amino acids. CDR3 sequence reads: CASSELRETQYF. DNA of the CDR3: TGTGCCAGCAGTGAGCTCCGAGAGACCCAGTACTTC.

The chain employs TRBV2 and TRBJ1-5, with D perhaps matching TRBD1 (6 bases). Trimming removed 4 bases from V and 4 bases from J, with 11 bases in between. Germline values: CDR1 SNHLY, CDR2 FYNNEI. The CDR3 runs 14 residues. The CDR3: CASSADRRNQPQHF. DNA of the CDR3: TGTGCCAGCAGTGCCGACAGGAGGAATCAGCCCCAGCATTTT.

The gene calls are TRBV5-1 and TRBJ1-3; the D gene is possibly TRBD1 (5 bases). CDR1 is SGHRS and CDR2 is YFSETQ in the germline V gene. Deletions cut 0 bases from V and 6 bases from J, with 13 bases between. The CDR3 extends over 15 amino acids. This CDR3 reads CASSLGASRENTIYF. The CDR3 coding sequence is TGCGCCAGCAGCTTGGGTGCCAGCAGGGAAAACACCATATATTTT.

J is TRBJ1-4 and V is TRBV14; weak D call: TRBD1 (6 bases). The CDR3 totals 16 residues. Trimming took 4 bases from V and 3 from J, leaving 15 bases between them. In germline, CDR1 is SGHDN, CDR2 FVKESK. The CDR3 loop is CASSLWTGGPNEKLFF. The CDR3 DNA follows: TGTGCCAGCAGCCTATGGACGGGGGGCCCTAATGAAAAACTGTTTTTT.

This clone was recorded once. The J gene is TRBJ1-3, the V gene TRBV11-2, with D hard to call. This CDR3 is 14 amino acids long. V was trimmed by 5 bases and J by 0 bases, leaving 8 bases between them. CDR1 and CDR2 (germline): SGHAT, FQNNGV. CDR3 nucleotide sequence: TGTGCCAGCAGCCGGGTTAGCTCTGGAAACACCATATATTTT. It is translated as CASSRVSSGNTIYF.

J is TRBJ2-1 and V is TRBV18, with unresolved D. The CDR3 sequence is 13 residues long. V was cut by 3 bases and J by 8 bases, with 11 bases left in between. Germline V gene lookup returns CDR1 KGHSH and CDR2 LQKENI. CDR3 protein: CASSPQGTYEQFF. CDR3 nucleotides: TGTGCCAGCTCACCCCAAGGAACCTATGAGCAGTTCTTC.

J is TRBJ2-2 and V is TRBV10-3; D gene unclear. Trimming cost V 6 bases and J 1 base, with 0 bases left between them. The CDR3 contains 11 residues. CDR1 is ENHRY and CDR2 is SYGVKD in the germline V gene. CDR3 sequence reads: CAIRNTGELFF. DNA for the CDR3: TGTGCCATCAGGAACACCGGGGAGCTGTTTTTT.

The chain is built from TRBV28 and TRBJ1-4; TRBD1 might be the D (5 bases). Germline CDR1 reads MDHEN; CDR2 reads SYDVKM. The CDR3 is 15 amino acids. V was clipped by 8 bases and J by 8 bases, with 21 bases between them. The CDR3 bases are TGTGCCAGCGGCATGGGGGTTGGAATTAACGAAAAACTGTTTTTT. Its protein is CASGMGVGINEKLFF.

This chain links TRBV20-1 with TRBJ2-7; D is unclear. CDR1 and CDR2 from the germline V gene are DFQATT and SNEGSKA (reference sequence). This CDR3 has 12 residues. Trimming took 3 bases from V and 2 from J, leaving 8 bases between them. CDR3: CSASQPPYEQYF. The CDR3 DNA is TGCAGTGCTAGTCAACCCCCCTACGAGCAGTACTTC.

As DNA, the CDR3 is TGCGCCAGCAGCCAACCGGGACAGGGGGCTGGCTACACCTTC. This gives the protein CASSQPGQGAGYTF. V gene TRBV4-1 combines with J gene TRBJ1-2; 12 bases align to TRBD1. The V segment lost 2 bases and the J segment 7 bases; nucleotides outside the gene matches: 2. The length of the CDR3 is 14 residues. Germline V lookup: CDR1 MGHRA, CDR2 YSYEKL.

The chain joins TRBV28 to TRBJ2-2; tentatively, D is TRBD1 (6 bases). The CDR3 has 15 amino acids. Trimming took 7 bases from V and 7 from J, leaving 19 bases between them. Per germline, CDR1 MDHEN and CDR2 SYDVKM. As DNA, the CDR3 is TGTGCCAGCAACTTAATTGGGGGCGCGGGCGGGGAGCTGTTTTTT. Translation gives CASNLIGGAGGELFF.

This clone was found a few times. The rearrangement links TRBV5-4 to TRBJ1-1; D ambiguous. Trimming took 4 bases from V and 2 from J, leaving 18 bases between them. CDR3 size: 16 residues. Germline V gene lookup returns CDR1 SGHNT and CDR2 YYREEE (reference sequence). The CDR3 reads CASSPLSQTGNTEAFF. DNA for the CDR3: TGTGCCAGCAGCCCCCTATCCCAGACGGGAAACACTGAAGCTTTCTTT.

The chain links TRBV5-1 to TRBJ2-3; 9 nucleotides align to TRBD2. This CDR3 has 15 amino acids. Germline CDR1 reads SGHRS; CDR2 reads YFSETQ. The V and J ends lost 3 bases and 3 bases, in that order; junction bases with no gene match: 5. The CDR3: CASSSASGMTDTQYF. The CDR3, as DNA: TGCGCCAGCAGCTCGGCTAGCGGGATGACAGATACGCAGTATTTT.

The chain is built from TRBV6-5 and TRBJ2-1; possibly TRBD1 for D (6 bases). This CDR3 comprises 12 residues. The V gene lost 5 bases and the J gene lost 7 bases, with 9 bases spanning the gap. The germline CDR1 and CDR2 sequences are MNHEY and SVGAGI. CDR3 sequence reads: CASSLTGNEQFF. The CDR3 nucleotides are TGTGCCAGCAGTCTCACAGGGAATGAGCAGTTCTTC.

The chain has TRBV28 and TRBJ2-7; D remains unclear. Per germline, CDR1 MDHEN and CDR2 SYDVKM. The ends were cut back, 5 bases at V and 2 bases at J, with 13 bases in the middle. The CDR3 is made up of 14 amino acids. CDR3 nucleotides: TGTGCCAGCAGTCCAACGGTCCCTCCCTACGAGCAGTACTTC. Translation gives CASSPTVPPYEQYF.

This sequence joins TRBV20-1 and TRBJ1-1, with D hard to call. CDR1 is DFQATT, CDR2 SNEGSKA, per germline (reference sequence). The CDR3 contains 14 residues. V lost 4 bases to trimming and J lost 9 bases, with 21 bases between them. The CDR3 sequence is CSAIDFGVGPQAFF. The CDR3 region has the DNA TGCAGTGCTATTGACTTCGGGGTGGGTCCCCAAGCTTTCTTT.

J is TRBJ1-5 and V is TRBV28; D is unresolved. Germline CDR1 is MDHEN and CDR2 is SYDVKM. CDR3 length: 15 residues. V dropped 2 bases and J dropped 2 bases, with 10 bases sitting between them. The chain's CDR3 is CASSLKSMGNQPQHF. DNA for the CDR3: TGTGCCAGCAGTTTAAAATCGATGGGCAATCAGCCCCAGCATTTT. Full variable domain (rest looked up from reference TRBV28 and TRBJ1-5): DVKVTQSSRYLVKRTGEKVFLECVQDMDHENMFWYRQDPGLGLRLIYFSYDVKMKEKGDIPEGYSVSREKKERFSLILESASTNQTSMYLCASSLKSMGNQPQHFGDGTRLSIL.

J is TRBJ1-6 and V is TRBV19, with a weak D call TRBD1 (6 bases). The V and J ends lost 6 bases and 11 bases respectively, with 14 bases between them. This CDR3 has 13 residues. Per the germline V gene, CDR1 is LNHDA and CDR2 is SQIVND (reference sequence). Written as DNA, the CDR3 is TGTGCCAGTAGAAAGGGGGGAAGTGCACCCCTCCACTTT. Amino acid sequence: CASRKGGSAPLHF.

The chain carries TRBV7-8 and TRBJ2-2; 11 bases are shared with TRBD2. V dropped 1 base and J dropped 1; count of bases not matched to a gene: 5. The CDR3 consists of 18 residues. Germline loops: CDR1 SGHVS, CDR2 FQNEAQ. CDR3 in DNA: TGTGCCAGCAGCTTAGTGGCTAGCGGGGGGTTGAACACCGGGGAGCTGTTTTTT. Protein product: CASSLVASGGLNTGELFF.

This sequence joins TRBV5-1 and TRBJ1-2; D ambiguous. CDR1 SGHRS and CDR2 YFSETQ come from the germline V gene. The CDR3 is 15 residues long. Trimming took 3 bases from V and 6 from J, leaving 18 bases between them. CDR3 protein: CASSSGRWALDGYTF. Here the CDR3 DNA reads TGCGCCAGCAGCTCGGGCCGCTGGGCCCTTGATGGCTACACCTTC.

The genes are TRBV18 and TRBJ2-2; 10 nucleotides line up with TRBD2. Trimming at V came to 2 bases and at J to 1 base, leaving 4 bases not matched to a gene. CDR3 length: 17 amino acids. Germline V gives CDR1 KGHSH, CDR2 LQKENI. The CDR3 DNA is TGTGCCAGCTCACCAGAACTAGCGGGGCAGAACACCGGGGAGCTGTTTTTT. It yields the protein CASSPELAGQNTGELFF. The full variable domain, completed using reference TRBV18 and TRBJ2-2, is NAGVMQNPRHLVRRRGQEARLRCSPMKGHSHVYWYRQLPEEGLKFMVYLQKENIIDESGMPKERFSAEFPKEGPSILRIQQVVRGDSAAYFCASSPELAGQNTGELFFGEGSRLTVL.

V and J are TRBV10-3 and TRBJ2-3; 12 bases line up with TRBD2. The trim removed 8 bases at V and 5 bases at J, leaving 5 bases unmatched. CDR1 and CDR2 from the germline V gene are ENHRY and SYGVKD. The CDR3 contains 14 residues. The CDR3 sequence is CAISGTSGQDTQYF. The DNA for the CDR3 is TGTGCCATCTCCGGGACTAGCGGGCAAGATACGCAGTATTTT.

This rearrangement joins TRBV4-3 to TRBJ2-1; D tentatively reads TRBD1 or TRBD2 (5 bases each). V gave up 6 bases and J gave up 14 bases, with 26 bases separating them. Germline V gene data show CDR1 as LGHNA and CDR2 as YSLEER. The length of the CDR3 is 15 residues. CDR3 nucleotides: TGCGCCAGCAGAAAGTCCCCGAGTTCAAGGGACGTAGAGTTCTTC. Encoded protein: CASRKSPSSRDVEFF.

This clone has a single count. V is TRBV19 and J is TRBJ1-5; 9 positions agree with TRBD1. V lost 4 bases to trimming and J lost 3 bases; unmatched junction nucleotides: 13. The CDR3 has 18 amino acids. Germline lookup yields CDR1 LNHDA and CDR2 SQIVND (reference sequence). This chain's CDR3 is CASSTHQGQGSVNQPQHF. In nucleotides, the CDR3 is TGTGCCAGTAGTACCCACCAAGGACAGGGGAGCGTCAATCAGCCCCAGCATTTT.

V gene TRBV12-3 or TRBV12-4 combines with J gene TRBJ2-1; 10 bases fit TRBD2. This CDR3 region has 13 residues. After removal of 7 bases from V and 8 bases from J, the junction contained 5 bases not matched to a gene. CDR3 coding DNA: TGTGCCAGCAAGCGGGGGGGCGGATATGAGCAGTTCTTC. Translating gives CASKRGGGYEQFF.

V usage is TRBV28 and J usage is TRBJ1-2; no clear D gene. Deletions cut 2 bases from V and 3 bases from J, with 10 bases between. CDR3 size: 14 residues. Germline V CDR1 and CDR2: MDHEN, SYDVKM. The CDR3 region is CASSLRSVYYGYTF. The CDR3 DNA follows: TGTGCCAGCAGTTTAAGAAGTGTTTACTATGGCTACACCTTC.

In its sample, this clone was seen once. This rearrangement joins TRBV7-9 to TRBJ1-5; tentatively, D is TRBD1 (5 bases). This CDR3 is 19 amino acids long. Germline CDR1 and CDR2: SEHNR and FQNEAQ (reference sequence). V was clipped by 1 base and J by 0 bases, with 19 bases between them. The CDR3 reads CASSLVPMGQTVSNQPQHF. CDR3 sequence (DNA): TGTGCCAGCAGCTTAGTTCCAATGGGGCAGACAGTTAGCAATCAGCCCCAGCATTTT.